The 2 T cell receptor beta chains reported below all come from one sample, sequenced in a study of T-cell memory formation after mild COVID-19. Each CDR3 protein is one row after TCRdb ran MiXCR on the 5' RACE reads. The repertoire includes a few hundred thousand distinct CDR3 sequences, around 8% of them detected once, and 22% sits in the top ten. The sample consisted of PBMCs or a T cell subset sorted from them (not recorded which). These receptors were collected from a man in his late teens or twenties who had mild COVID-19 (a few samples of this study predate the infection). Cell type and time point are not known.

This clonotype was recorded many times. DNA of the CDR3: TGCGCCAGCAGCAAGGACCCGGGAAATGAGCAGTTCTTC. It translates to CASSKDPGNEQFF. The V call is TRBV5-1, the J call TRBJ2-1; TRBD2 is a possible D gene (5 bases). Germline CDR1 and CDR2: SGHRS and YFSETQ. This CDR3 is 13 amino acids long. V lost 4 bases to trimming and J lost 7 bases, with 12 bases between them.

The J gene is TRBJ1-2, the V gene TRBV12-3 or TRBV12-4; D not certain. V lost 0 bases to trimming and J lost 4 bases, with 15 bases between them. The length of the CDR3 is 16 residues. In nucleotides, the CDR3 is TGTGCCAGCAGTTTAGCGCTAAGGGTTGTTCGCTATGGCTACACCTTC. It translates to CASSLALRVVRYGYTF.